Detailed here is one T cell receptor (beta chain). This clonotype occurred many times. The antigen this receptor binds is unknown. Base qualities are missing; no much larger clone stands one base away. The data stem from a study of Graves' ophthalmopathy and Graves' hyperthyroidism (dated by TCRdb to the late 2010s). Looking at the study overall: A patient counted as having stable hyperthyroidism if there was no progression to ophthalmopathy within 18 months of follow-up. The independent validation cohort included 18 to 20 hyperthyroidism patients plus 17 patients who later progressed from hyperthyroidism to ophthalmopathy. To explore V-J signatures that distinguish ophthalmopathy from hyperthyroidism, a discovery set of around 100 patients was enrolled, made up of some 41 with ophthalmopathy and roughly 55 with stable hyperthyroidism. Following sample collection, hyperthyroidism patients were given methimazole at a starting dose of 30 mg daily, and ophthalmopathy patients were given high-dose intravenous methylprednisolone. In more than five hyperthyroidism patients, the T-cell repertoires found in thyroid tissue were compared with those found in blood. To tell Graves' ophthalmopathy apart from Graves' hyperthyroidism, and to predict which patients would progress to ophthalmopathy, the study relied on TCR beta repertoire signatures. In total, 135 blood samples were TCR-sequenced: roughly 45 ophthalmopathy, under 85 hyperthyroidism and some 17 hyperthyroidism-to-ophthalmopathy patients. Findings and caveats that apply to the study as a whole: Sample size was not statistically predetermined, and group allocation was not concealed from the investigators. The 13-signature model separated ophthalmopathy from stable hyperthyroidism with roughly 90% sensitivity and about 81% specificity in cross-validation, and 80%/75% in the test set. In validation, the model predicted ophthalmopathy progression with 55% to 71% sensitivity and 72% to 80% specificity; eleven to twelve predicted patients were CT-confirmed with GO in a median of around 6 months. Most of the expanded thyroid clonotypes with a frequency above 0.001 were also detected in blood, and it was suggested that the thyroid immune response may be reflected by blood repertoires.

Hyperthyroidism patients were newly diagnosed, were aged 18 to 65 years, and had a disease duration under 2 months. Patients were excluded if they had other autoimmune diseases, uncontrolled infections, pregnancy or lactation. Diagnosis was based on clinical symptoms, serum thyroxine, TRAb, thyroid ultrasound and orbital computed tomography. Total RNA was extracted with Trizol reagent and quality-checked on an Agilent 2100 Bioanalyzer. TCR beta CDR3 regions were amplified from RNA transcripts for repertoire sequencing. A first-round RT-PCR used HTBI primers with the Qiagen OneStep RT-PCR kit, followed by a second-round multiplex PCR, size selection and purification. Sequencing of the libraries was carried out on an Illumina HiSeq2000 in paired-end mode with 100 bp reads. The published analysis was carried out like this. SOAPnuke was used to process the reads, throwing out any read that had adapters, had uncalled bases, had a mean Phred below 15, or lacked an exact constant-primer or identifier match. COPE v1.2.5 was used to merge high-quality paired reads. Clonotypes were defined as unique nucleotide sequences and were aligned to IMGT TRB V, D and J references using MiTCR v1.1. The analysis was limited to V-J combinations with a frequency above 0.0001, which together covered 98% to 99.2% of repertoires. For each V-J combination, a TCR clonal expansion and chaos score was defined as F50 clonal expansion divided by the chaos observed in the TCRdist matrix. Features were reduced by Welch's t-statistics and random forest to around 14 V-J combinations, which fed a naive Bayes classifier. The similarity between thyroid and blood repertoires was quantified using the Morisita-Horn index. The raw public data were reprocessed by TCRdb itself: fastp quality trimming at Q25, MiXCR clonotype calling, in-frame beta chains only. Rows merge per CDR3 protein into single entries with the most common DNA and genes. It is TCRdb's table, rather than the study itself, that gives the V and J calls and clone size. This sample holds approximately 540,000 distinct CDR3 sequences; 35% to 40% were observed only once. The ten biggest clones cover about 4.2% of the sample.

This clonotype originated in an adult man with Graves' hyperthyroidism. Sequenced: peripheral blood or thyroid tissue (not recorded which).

The CDR3 loop reads CASQALASGANVLTF. The DNA sequence follows: TGTGCCAGCCAGGCCCTTGCCTCTGGGGCCAACGTCCTGACTTTC. Rearrangement joined TRBV6-5 to TRBJ2-6, with the D gene not clear enough to name. V loses 8 bases of germline sequence and J loses 0 bases, and the interval between the two ends is 11 bases. From a lookup of the germline V gene, CDR1 and CDR2 are MNHEY and SVGAGI. CDR3 length: 15 amino acids, cysteine to phenylalanine. Only the CDR3 part of the read is kept: 45 bases, read in frame from the first base.